This TCR beta chain derives from a study of blood T cell repertoires in COVID-19. The overall study: The study drew acute and convalescent COVID-19 samples from the United States, Italy and Spain.

Participants came from about 24 US areas, aged about 18 to 95 years. Participant reports of clinical history set cohort assignment. Authors' analysis steps: Scientists estimated how many nucleated cells there were by amplifying reference gene primers. Sequenced by immunoSEQ multiplex PCR; TCRdb stores in-frame clones only, minus some. V and J calls and clone size come straight from that table; D and trimming were deduced from the DNA. The sample includes almost 250,000 clones, around 88% seen only once; the top ten take approximately 3.7%. The sequenced sample was PBMCs or T cells enriched from blood (not recorded which). This sequence was found in a woman aged 25 to 45 who had recovered from COVID-19.

The CDR3 sequence is CASSFSQGTGGKITEAFF. The CDR3 DNA reads TGCGCCAGCAGCTTTTCCCAAGGGACAGGGGGAAAAATCACTGAAGCTTTCTTT. This sequence joins TRBV5-1 and TRBJ1-1, with TRBD1 identical over 11 bases. V gave up 2 bases and J gave up 4 bases; unmatched junction bases: 13. The germline CDR1 and CDR2 sequences are SGHRS and YFSETQ. There are 18 residues in the CDR3.